The 8 T cell receptor beta chains below were found in one sample sequenced in a study of T cells in Graves' hyperthyroidism and ophthalmopathy. RNA transcripts gave rise to amplified TCR beta CDR3 regions. Carried out on the TCR CDR3, a first-round RT-PCR used the HTBI primer set. One entry per CDR3 protein results from TCRdb running MiXCR on the multiplex PCR reads. The data show 640,000 or so distinct CDR3 sequences, 14% seen once. The material sequenced was blood. The source is a woman under 30 with Graves' ophthalmopathy.

This clonotype was counted at least ten times. V gene TRBV20-1 combines with J gene TRBJ2-4; TRBD1 agrees at 7 bases. The ends lost 5 bases at V and 1 base at J; junction bases unmatched: 8. This CDR3 has 15 residues. CDR1 DFQATT and CDR2 SNEGSKA come from the germline V gene (reference sequence). The DNA of the CDR3 is TGCAGTGCTGGACAGGCTCGTGTCGCCAAAAACATTCAGTACTTC. Its translation: CSAGQARVAKNIQYF.

This clonotype was counted at least ten times. The chain has TRBV4-1 and TRBJ1-1; D is perhaps TRBD1 (6 bases). CDR3 size: 16 residues. Trimming shortened V by 0 bases and J by 4 bases, and 15 bases separated the two germline ends. The germline V gene has CDR1 MGHRA and CDR2 YSYEKL. Written as DNA, the CDR3 is TGCGCCAGCAGCCAAGAGAGGGGGGTATCGGTCACTGAAGCTTTCTTT. It translates to CASSQERGVSVTEAFF.

This clonotype appeared once. V and J are TRBV6-1 and TRBJ2-2, with TRBD1 as a possible D gene (8 bases). The V gene lost 7 bases and the J gene lost 6 bases, with 18 bases spanning the gap. This CDR3 has 15 amino acids. Germline CDR1 reads MNHNS; CDR2 reads SASEGT. CDR3 loop: CASKAGGAGAGELFF. The CDR3, as DNA: TGTGCCAGCAAAGCAGGGGGCGCGGGAGCCGGGGAGCTGTTTTTT.

The gene calls are TRBV20-1 and TRBJ1-6, with 9 bases that match TRBD1. Germline CDR1 DFQATT, CDR2 SNEGSKA (reference sequence). This CDR3 has 14 residues. The V and J ends lost 3 bases and 7 bases, in that order; junction bases with no gene match: 4. The CDR3 region has the DNA TGCAGTGCTAGTAGTGGGACAGGGAATTCACCCCTCCACTTT. Amino acid sequence: CSASSGTGNSPLHF.

Note on this clonotype: The junction does not match germline at one end; this may be a read error. The V and J genes are TRBV2 and TRBJ1-6, with 9 bases identical to TRBD1. Per germline, CDR1 SNHLY and CDR2 FYNNEI. The CDR3 extends over 11 amino acids. The CDR3 coding sequence is TGTGCCAGCAGTATTGGGACAGGGTATGACTTT. It codes for CASSIGTGYDF.

In its sample, this clonotype was seen many times. The J gene is TRBJ1-1, the V gene TRBV19, with D perhaps matching TRBD1 (5 bases). Trimming removed 11 bases at V and 5 bases at J, with 21 bases between. The CDR3 length is 14 residues. CDR1 is LNHDA, CDR2 SQIVND, per germline (reference sequence). The CDR3 region is CAAEPGGAGTEAFF. The CDR3 DNA reads as TGTGCCGCCGAGCCGGGGGGAGCCGGGACTGAAGCTTTCTTT.

This clonotype has a handful of counts. The CDR3 coding sequence is TGTGCCAGCAGCTTAGCCGGGACAGGGGGCGCCGTACCAGATACGCAGTATTTT. Its translation is CASSLAGTGGAVPDTQYF. V is TRBV5-6 and J is TRBJ2-3; 12 bases are shared with TRBD1. The trim removed 2 bases at V and 4 bases at J, leaving 11 bases unmatched. Per the germline V gene, CDR1 is SGHDT and CDR2 is YYEEEE. The CDR3 is made up of 18 amino acids.

This clonotype was counted at least ten times. The CDR3 coding sequence is TGTGCCAGCAGCCAAGGGACAGGGGAAGAGACCCAGTACTTC. Its protein is CASSQGTGEETQYF. V is TRBV4-2 and J is TRBJ2-5, with TRBD1 matching over 9 bases. Trimming removed 1 base from V and 3 bases from J; junction bases left unmatched: 0. The CDR3 spans 14 residues. CDR1 and CDR2 (germline): LGHNA, YNFKEQ.